Listed here are 13 T cell receptor beta chains from one sample, sequenced in a study of CD8+CD57+ T cells in acquired aplastic anemia (dated by TCRdb to the late 2010s). Patients chosen for sequencing had shown expansion of CD8+CD57+ cells by flow cytometry. The sequencer listed for this sample is Illumina HiSeq 2000. Genomic DNA was used as template for profiling of TCR beta VDJ combinations and CDR3 sequences. TCRdb reran the public reads through fastp at Q25 and MiXCR, keeping productive beta chains. Each CDR3 protein gets just one entry, which takes the most common genes and DNA from the rows behind it. This sample has roughly 500,000 distinct CDR3 sequences in its table, and roughly a third of those were observed once. The top ten clonotypes cover less than 1% of the sample. Sample: sorted CD4+, CD8+, or CD8+CD57+ T cells (not recorded which) from PBMCs. The receptors stem from a human donor with aplastic anemia.

V is TRBV11-2 and J is TRBJ1-6, with TRBD1 matching 10 bases. CDR3 length: 17 residues. Unmatched junction bases numbered 7, after V lost 1 base and J lost 7 bases. Germline V CDR1 and CDR2: SGHAT, FQNNGV. CDR3: CASSLGGQGVLNSPLHF. The CDR3 bases are TGTGCCAGCAGCTTAGGCGGACAGGGGGTATTAAATTCACCCCTCCACTTT.

This clonotype was seen more than once but under ten times. The gene calls are TRBV6-5 and TRBJ1-3; D is possibly TRBD1 (5 bases). CDR1 is MNHEY and CDR2 is SVGAGI in the germline V gene. The CDR3 sequence is 16 residues long. V gave up 6 bases and J gave up 0 bases, with 15 bases separating them. The CDR3 DNA follows: TGTGCCAGCAGGCCGCAGGGTACCTACTCTGGAAACACCATATATTTT. As protein: CASRPQGTYSGNTIYF.

This chain connects TRBV19 to TRBJ1-5; D may be TRBD1 (6 bases). Germline lookup yields CDR1 LNHDA and CDR2 SQIVND (reference sequence). The CDR3 is 16 residues long. Trimming took off 3 bases at V and 2 bases at J, with 14 bases between the two ends. The CDR3 loop is CASSITGTLGNQPQHF. The CDR3 bases are TGTGCCAGTAGTATTACAGGGACTTTGGGCAATCAGCCCCAGCATTTT.

This clonotype was seen only a few times. A much larger clone is a single base away; this may be a read error. V gene TRBV20-1 combines with J gene TRBJ1-5, with D perhaps matching TRBD1 (6 bases). V gave up 4 bases and J gave up 5 bases, with 12 bases separating them. The CDR3 has 13 amino acids. In germline, CDR1 is DFQATT, CDR2 SNEGSKA (reference sequence). CDR3 sequence reads: CSATERGDQPQHF. Here the CDR3 DNA reads TGCAGTGCTACCGAAAGGGGGGATCAGCCCCAGCATTTT.

This sequence joins TRBV14 and TRBJ1-4, with 7 bases lining up with TRBD1. Germline loops: CDR1 SGHDN, CDR2 FVKESK. The junction had 8 bases not matched to a gene; V was cut back by 3 bases and J by 10 bases. The CDR3 consists of 14 residues. Here the CDR3 DNA reads TGTGCCAGCAGCCAGACAGGGCTTGGGGCAAAACTGTTTTTT. It yields the protein CASSQTGLGAKLFF.

About this clonotype itself: The junction departs from germline at one end; a sequencing error may be responsible. The CDR3 spells CASSEDHRSQYF. CDR3 DNA sequence: TGTGCCAGCAGTGAAGATCACCGGTCGCAGTACTTC. V is TRBV10-1 and J is TRBJ2-7; D gene unclear. CDR3 length: 12 residues. Looked up from germline, CDR1 is WNHNN and CDR2 is SYGVQD (reference sequence).

The V and J genes are TRBV15 and TRBJ1-2, with D unresolved. CDR3 length equals 14 residues. From germline, CDR1 is LNHNV and CDR2 YYDKDF (reference sequence). Deletions cut 2 bases from V and 2 bases from J, with 9 bases between. In nucleotides, the CDR3 is TGTGCCACCAGCAGAATACTAGCAAACTATGGCTACACCTTC. Protein: CATSRILANYGYTF.

This clonotype has just a few counts. A read error is possible here, since a much larger clone lies one base away. Lacking the conserved final phenylalanine or tryptophan, this CDR3 likely reflects a read error. V usage is TRBV20-1 and J usage is TRBJ2-7; 9 nucleotides agree with TRBD1. With V trimmed by 5 bases and J by 3 bases, 5 bases remained unmatched. CDR3 length: 13 amino acids. CDR1 and CDR2 (germline): DFQATT, SNEGSKA (reference sequence). The chain's CDR3 is CSASPGQGYEQYL. CDR3 nucleotide sequence: TGCAGTGCTTCTCCGGGACAGGGCTACGAGCAGTACCTC.

In its sample, this clonotype was seen many times. This chain joins TRBV19 and TRBJ2-7, with D unresolved. The CDR3 sequence is 12 residues long. The V and J ends lost 8 bases and 3 bases respectively, with 11 bases between them. Germline CDR1 LNHDA, CDR2 SQIVND (reference sequence). Written as DNA, the CDR3 is TGTGCCAGTCTCTCAGAGAACTACGAGCAGTACTTC. Translated, it gives CASLSENYEQYF.

This clonotype has at least ten counts. The chain recombines TRBV2 with TRBJ2-3, with TRBD2 as a possible D gene (6 bases). Between the trimmed V and J ends, which lost 6 bases and 0 bases, there was a span of 16 bases. Germline CDR1 reads SNHLY; CDR2 reads FYNNEI. The CDR3 has 16 amino acids. Here the CDR3 reads CASRDTGLKSTDTQYF. CDR3 nucleotides: TGTGCCAGCAGGGACACGGGACTTAAGAGCACAGATACGCAGTATTTT.

The J gene is TRBJ1-6, the V gene TRBV20-1; 9 bases agree with TRBD1. The V gene's germline CDR1 is DFQATT and CDR2 SNEGSKA (reference sequence). This CDR3 contains 16 residues. Losses at the gene ends were 4 bases for V and 8 bases for J; bases not matched to a gene: 12. The DNA for the CDR3 is TGCAGTGCTAAATTACAGGGGGGACAGGGTTATTCACCCCTCCACTTT. Translated, it gives CSAKLQGGQGYSPLHF.

This clonotype occurred many times. CDR3 DNA sequence: TGCAGTGTTCCGACCCGGAGTCTGGAAAAACTGTTTTTT. Translating gives CSVPTRSLEKLFF. The chain employs TRBV20-1 and TRBJ1-4; D gene uncertain. The CDR3 is made up of 13 amino acids. The germline V gene encodes CDR1 DFQATT and CDR2 SNEGSKA (reference sequence). V was clipped by 7 bases and J by 8 bases, with 17 bases between them.

In the case of this clonotype: A much larger clone sits a single nucleotide away, making a read error possible. The chain is built from TRBV2 and TRBJ1-5; tentative D call: TRBD1 (5 bases). CDR1 and CDR2 from the germline V gene are SNHLY and FYNNEI. The CDR3 sequence is 15 residues long. As DNA, the CDR3 is TGTGCCAGCAGTGAGGAAGGGGATAGCAGTCAGCCCCAGCATTTT. It translates to CASSEEGDSSQPQHF.